Presented here are 10 T cell receptor beta chains from one specimen sequenced in a study of cytomegalovirus exposure and HLA in healthy donors. The study ran its PCR with 60 Vbeta and 13 Jbeta primers. Libraries were prepared by immunoSEQ multiplex PCR; TCRdb keeps only in-frame clonotypes and omits some of them. The table records 120,000 to 150,000 clones, approximately 57% of them present only once. Sequencing was performed on PBMCs. The receptors come from a male donor in good health and CMV-seronegative.

There are a few counts of this clone. V is TRBV7-2 and J is TRBJ2-7; D is undetermined. The CDR3 is 13 residues long. Trimming left V 4 bases short and J 6 bases short, with 13 bases between. Germline V gene lookup returns CDR1 SGHTA and CDR2 FQGNSA. CDR3 protein: CASSSRLLGEQYF. The CDR3 DNA sequence: TGTGCCAGCAGCTCCCGCCTCCTCGGCGAGCAGTACTTC.

The table lists this clone with a few counts. The V gene is TRBV5-1, the J gene TRBJ1-1, with no clear D. Trimming removed 0 bases from V and 3 bases from J, with 9 bases in between. The CDR3 contains 14 residues. Germline assignment: CDR1 SGHRS and CDR2 YFSETQ. CDR3 nucleotides: TGCGCCAGCAGCTTGGGGGCGCGGGACACTGAAGCTTTCTTT. It specifies CASSLGARDTEAFF.

In its sample, this clone was seen a few times. This sequence joins TRBV28 and TRBJ2-7; no clear D. Per germline, CDR1 MDHEN and CDR2 SYDVKM. Trimming stripped 5 bases from V and 7 bases from J, with 18 bases between. This CDR3 is built from 14 residues. The CDR3 DNA reads as TGTGCCAGCAGTATCGAGACAATTCCGAGTGAGCAGTACTTC. This sequence encodes CASSIETIPSEQYF.

This sequence joins TRBV5-4 and TRBJ1-5; weak D call: TRBD1 (5 bases). Trimming removed 4 bases at V and 4 bases at J, with 15 bases between. CDR3 length: 15 residues. Germline CDR1 and CDR2: SGHNT and YYREEE (reference sequence). The CDR3 DNA sequence: TGTGCCAGCAGCCCCGCCCCAGGGACTAATCAGCCCCAGCATTTT. Translation gives CASSPAPGTNQPQHF.

This clone was counted a few times. The chain has TRBV2 and TRBJ1-4; 8 bases are shared with TRBD1. V dropped 3 bases and J dropped 8; count of bases not matched to a gene: 11. The length of the CDR3 is 16 residues. Germline V gene sequence: CDR1 SNHLY, CDR2 FYNNEI. The DNA for the CDR3 is TGTGCCAGCAGTGACTTTAGAGGACAGGGCGGGGAAAAACTGTTTTTT. Its translation is CASSDFRGQGGEKLFF. Filled out from reference TRBV2 and TRBJ1-4, the complete variable domain reads EPEVTQTPSHQVTQMGQEVILRCVPISNHLYFYWYRQILGQKVEFLVSFYNNEISEKSEIFDDQFSVERPDGSNFTLKIRSTKLEDSAMYFCASSDFRGQGGEKLFFGSGTQLSVL.

V is TRBV11-2 and J is TRBJ1-1; 7 nucleotides agree with TRBD1. V trimming: 5 bases; J trimming: 7 bases; junction bases outside the gene matches: 4. This CDR3 is 12 amino acids long. Per germline, CDR1 SGHAT and CDR2 FQNNGV. This CDR3 is CASSKTGYEAFF. The CDR3 region has the DNA TGTGCCAGCAGCAAGACAGGGTATGAAGCTTTCTTT.

The rearrangement joins TRBV27 to TRBJ1-4; TRBD1 matches at 8 bases. CDR1 and CDR2 (germline): MNHEY, SMNVEV (reference sequence). V lost 5 bases to trimming and J lost 3 bases; unmatched junction nucleotides: 8. CDR3 size: 16 residues. Here the CDR3 DNA reads TGTGCCAGCAGTCCCTTGGACAGGGAATCTAATGAAAAACTGTTTTTT. Amino acid sequence: CASSPLDRESNEKLFF.

The chain links TRBV6-5 to TRBJ2-3; TRBD1 might be the D (6 bases). This CDR3 has 15 amino acids. Germline values: CDR1 MNHEY, CDR2 SVGAGI. The V end was cut by 5 bases, the J end by 0 bases, with 12 bases between. The DNA for the CDR3 is TGTGCCAGCAGTCAGACAGGAAGGAGCACAGATACGCAGTATTTT. Protein: CASSQTGRSTDTQYF.

J is TRBJ1-4 and V is TRBV7-8; D is possibly TRBD1 (6 bases). CDR3 size: 16 residues. The V gene's germline CDR1 is SGHVS and CDR2 FQNEAQ. Trimming removed 1 base from V and 8 bases from J, with 17 bases in between. CDR3 DNA: TGTGCCAGCAGCTTAGGGGGTGCGGGGGCTAGGGAAAAACTGTTTTTT. The encoded protein is CASSLGGAGAREKLFF.

The CDR3 sequence: CAIRDRGLGAEAFF. The CDR3 DNA reads as TGTGCCATCAGGGACAGGGGGCTGGGTGCTGAAGCTTTCTTT. This chain uses TRBV10-3 with TRBJ1-1, with 11 bases lining up with TRBD1. The ends lost 6 bases at V and 6 bases at J; junction bases unmatched: 6. The CDR3 covers 14 residues. Germline V gives CDR1 ENHRY, CDR2 SYGVKD.